This TCR beta chain was captured in a study of cytomegalovirus exposure and HLA in healthy donors. The study, taken as a whole, reports: DRB1 showed the most TCR associations and HLA-C the fewest in a later analysis, as rates varied by HLA locus.

It was with 60 Vbeta and 13 Jbeta primers that the PCR ran. The protocol was immunoSEQ multiplex PCR, while the TCRdb copy is restricted to in-frame clones and leaves out a portion. The sample includes tens of thousands of clones. With respect to this clone: Its target is unknown.

Input material: PBMCs. The sequence was obtained from a female donor in good health and CMV-seronegative.

CDR3 DNA: TGTGCCAGCAGTTCCCAGTATGGCTACACCTTC. This codes for CASSSQYGYTF. The chain links TRBV6-5 to TRBJ1-2; D is unclear. CDR3 length: 11 residues. Trimming stripped 4 bases from V and 5 bases from J, with 5 bases between. Germline assignment: CDR1 MNHEY and CDR2 SVGAGI.